This T cell receptor (beta chain) emerged from a study of T-cell reconstitution after alpha-beta-depleted transplantation in children. Study-wide points: In patients about two months after transplant, alpha-beta T cells reportedly arose from several hundred expanded graft clones. After transplant, high TCRbeta diversity at day 60 in some patients arose from surviving recipient T cells and thymic progenitors.

Unique molecular identifiers were used to barcode this TCRbeta library. TCRdb reprocessed the PCR reads with MiXCR, giving one entry per CDR3 protein. The sample lists about 200,000 distinct CDR3 sequences; about 6.6% were seen once. This clonotype appeared many times. The antigen is unknown. The receptor comes from a boy aged 2 to 9 with acute lymphoblastic leukemia, due to receive a stem cell transplant. Sequenced material: PBMCs, taken before TCRalphabeta/CD19-depleted stem cell transplant.

The CDR3 DNA is TGCGCCAGCAGCTCGGGACAGCGCAATCAGCCCCAGCATTTT. It translates to CASSSGQRNQPQHF. The chain links TRBV4-3 to TRBJ1-5; 7 bases agree with TRBD1. The V gene end was trimmed by 5 bases and the J gene end by 2 bases; junction bases not matched to a gene: 3. There are 14 residues in the CDR3. Germline V CDR1 and CDR2: LGHNA, YSLEER.